The rows below give T cell receptor beta chains drawn from one sample of a study of T cell responses to AZD1222 COVID-19 vaccine. Measured with immunoSEQ multiplex PCR; TCRdb has only the in-frame clones, and not every one. The profile shows 140,000 or so clones, roughly 92% of them singletons. The input for sequencing was peripheral blood, taken on day 0 of AZD1222 vaccination. The source is an adult in good health. The conserved cysteine and the conserved F or W are not part of the CDR3 here. Fields, in order: V gene, J gene, CDR3 protein.

TRBV29-1	TRBJ1-3	SVIPQAGNTIY
TRBV2	TRBJ1-1	ASSEPEGSTEAF
TRBV11-3	TRBJ1-2	ASSLLWDGNYGYT
TRBV27	TRBJ1-2	ASSGRDGGYT
TRBV4-1	TRBJ1-3	ASSPRTGRGNTIY
TRBV11-1	TRBJ2-5	ASSLAYQQETQY
TRBV7-3	TRBJ1-1	ASSSTGNTEAF
TRBV5-4	TRBJ2-6	ASSTGNGAGGANVLT
TRBV5-1	TRBJ2-2	ASSLGAVAGELF
TRBV5-1	TRBJ2-7	ASSLEGQFSEQY
TRBV30	TRBJ2-3	AWSAGSLSSTDTQY
TRBV7-3	TRBJ2-2	ASSTDTGELF
TRBV5-1	TRBJ1-2	ASSLEWTGLYGYT
TRBV9	TRBJ1-2	ASSGLSWVSYGYT
TRBV20-1	TRBJ2-7	SASGWEFDEQY
TRBV5-1	TRBJ2-1	ASSLYGGSSLNEQF
TRBV5-1	TRBJ1-1	ASSFTGAEAF
TRBV7-9	TRBJ2-2	ASSDRGTGELF
TRBV30	TRBJ1-5	AWAPKGNQPQH
TRBV4-1	TRBJ2-5	ASSQDFLRVGRGQETQY
TRBV24-1	TRBJ1-1	ATRQGNTEAF
TRBV5-1	TRBJ1-6	ASSLEAGVISPLH
TRBV12-3/TRBV12-4	TRBJ2-7	ASSERPYEQY
TRBV18	TRBJ1-6	ASSPSGMAYNSPLH
TRBV3-1/TRBV3-2	TRBJ1-4	ASSQGQVGKLF
TRBV5-1	TRBJ2-5	ASSLFRFQETQY
TRBV6-5	TRBJ1-2	ASTQAGQPFYGYT
TRBV4-1	TRBJ2-7	ASSQPRLAPSYEQY
TRBV4-1	TRBJ2-2	ASSRRQGTTGELF
TRBV25-1	TRBJ1-5	ASRYQPQH
TRBV2	TRBJ1-6	ATGNSHNSPLH
TRBV15	TRBJ1-1	ATRNLRGKTEAF
TRBV5-6	TRBJ1-1	ASSLRDDEAF
TRBV5-1	TRBJ1-2	ASSPRDVRAYGYT
TRBV7-3	TRBJ1-3	ASSLRGGSGNTIY
TRBV12-3/TRBV12-4	TRBJ1-5	ASSFHEGQPQH
TRBV10-1	TRBJ1-6	ASLNRVRDSPLH
TRBV28	TRBJ2-7	ASSRDTPYEQY
TRBV7-9	TRBJ2-1	ASSPEYNEQF
TRBV9	TRBJ1-2	ASSVGQRNYGYT
TRBV3-1/TRBV3-2	TRBJ2-5	ASSQFMGETQY
TRBV2	TRBJ1-2	ASSSFVTGVDGYT
TRBV4-1	TRBJ2-1	ASSHSPEGRYNEQF
TRBV6-5	TRBJ1-2	ASSSLSGERDGYT
TRBV4-1	TRBJ1-5	ASSQEGQTGRPQH
TRBV27	TRBJ2-3	ASSPVGLAGVTQY
TRBV19	TRBJ1-6	ASRTGRNSPLH
TRBV6-5	TRBJ1-2	ASSLGQIGGYT
TRBV2	TRBJ2-3	ASSEGGSTDTQY
TRBV10-1	TRBJ2-1	ASSTYAGEQF
TRBV10-1	TRBJ2-3	ASSDGRPTDTQY
TRBV7-9	TRBJ1-3	ASSPPLTSGNTIY
TRBV9	TRBJ2-1	ASSVGGRASYNEQF
TRBV5-1	TRBJ1-1	ASRIYRDTEAF
TRBV11-1	TRBJ2-7	ASSLRGISFTYEQY
TRBV28	TRBJ1-6	ASRSTGTQRNSPLH
TRBV7-9	TRBJ2-7	ASSLHIGNHEQY
TRBV7-3	TRBJ2-3	ASSLLAGGSDTQY
TRBV30	TRBJ1-6	AWRRGGGGYNSPLH